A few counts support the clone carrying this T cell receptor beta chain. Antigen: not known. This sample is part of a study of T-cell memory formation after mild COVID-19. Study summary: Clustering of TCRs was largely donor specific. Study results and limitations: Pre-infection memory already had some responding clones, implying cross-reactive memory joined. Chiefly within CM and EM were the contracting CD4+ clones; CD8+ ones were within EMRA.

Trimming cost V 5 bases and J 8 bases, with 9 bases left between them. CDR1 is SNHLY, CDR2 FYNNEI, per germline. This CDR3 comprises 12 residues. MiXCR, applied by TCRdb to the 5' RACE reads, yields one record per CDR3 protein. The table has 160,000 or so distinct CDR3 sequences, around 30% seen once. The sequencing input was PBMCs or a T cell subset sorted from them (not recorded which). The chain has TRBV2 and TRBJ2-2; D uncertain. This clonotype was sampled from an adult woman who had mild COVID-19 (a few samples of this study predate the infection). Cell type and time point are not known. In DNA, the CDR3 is TGTGCCAGCAGTTGGGCCACTGGGGAGCTGTTTTTT. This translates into CASSWATGELFF.